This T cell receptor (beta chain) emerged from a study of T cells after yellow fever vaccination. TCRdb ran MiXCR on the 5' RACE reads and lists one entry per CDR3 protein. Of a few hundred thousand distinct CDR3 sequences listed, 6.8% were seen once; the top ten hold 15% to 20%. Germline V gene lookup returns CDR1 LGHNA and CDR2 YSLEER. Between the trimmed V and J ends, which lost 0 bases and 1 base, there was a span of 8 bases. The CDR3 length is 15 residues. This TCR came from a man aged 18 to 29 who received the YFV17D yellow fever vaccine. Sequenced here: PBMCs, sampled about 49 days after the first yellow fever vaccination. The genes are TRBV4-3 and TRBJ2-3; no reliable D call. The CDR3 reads CASSQDPEGTDTQYF. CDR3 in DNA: TGCGCCAGCAGCCAAGATCCCGAGGGCACAGATACGCAGTATTTT.